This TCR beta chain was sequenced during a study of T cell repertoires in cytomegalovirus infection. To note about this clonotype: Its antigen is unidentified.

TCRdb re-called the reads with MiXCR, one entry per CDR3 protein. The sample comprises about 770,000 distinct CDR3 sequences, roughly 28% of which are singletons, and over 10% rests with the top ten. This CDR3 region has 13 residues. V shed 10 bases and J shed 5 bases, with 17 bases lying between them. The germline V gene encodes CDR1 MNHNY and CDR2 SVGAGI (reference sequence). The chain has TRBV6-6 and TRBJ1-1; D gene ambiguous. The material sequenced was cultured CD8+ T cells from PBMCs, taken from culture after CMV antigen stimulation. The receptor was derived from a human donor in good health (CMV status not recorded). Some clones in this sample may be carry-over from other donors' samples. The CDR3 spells CATLHGRGTEAFF. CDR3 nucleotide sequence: TGTGCCACCCTACACGGGCGGGGTACTGAAGCTTTCTTT.